This TCR beta chain was profiled in a study of cytomegalovirus exposure and HLA in healthy donors. Study-level points and caveats: Indistinguishability led to the exclusion of some V segments, TRBV6-2 and TRBV6-3 included.

On this clone: Its cognate antigen is unknown.

The CDR3 has 16 amino acids. CDR1 is SGHAT, CDR2 FQNNGV, per germline. The junction had 9 bases not matched to a gene; V was cut back by 8 bases and J by 0 bases. PCR was performed using 60 Vbeta and 13 Jbeta primers. Method: immunoSEQ multiplex PCR; TCRdb's copy keeps in-frame clones and lacks some. The sample has 150,000 to 200,000 clones; approximately 88% are singletons. The material sequenced was PBMCs. The rearrangement joins TRBV11-2 to TRBJ1-4, with 7 positions matching TRBD1. The source is a woman aged 18 to 35 in good health and CMV-seronegative. The CDR3 spells CASAHRGHTTNEKLFF. CDR3 in DNA: TGTGCCAGCGCACACAGGGGACACACAACTAATGAAAAACTGTTTTTT.